Below are 22 T cell receptor beta chains sequenced from a single sample in a study of Ad26.COV2.S vaccination and SARS-CoV-2 variants. The treatment is: roughly 18 received Ad26.COV2.S at low or high dose, single or two shots; 5 received placebo; per-sample allocation not given. Sampling occurred on day 63 after the first vaccine or placebo injection. The table came from immunoSEQ multiplex PCR; TCRdb's copy has only in-frame clones and leaves some out. The sample records approximately 360,000 clones, 80% to 90% being singletons. Material: peripheral blood, obtained in a trial of Ad26.COV2.S vaccine versus placebo. Receptors originate from a person between 18 and 60 years old who received the Ad26.COV2.S COVID-19 vaccine or a placebo.

The chain recombines TRBV9 with TRBJ1-4; weak D call: TRBD1 (5 bases). V was trimmed by 4 bases and J by 4 bases, leaving 17 bases between them. There are 16 residues in the CDR3. Germline CDR1 is SGDLS and CDR2 is YYNGEE. CDR3 region: CASSRSPGADNEKLFF. Here the CDR3 DNA reads TGTGCCAGCAGCCGTTCTCCCGGGGCTGATAATGAAAAACTGTTTTTT.

About this clone itself: Mismatch with germline at one junction end may stem from a read error. V is TRBV4-1 and J is TRBJ2-1; D perhaps matches TRBD1 (5 bases). This CDR3 comprises 15 residues. Per germline, CDR1 MGHRA and CDR2 YSYEKL. This CDR3 reads CASSQDQGSYNEQLF. CDR3 DNA: TGCGCCAGCAGCCAAGATCAGGGCTCCTACAATGAGCAGCTCTTC.

This clone was seen more than once but under ten times. The rearrangement links TRBV6-1 to TRBJ1-5, with 8 bases fitting TRBD1. The CDR3 is 17 amino acids. The germline V gene encodes CDR1 MNHNS and CDR2 SASEGT. The V gene end was trimmed by 2 bases and the J gene end by 4 bases; junction bases not matched to a gene: 10. The CDR3 protein is CASSEYRTGILNQPQHF. CDR3 in DNA: TGTGCCAGCAGTGAATATAGGACAGGGATACTGAATCAGCCCCAGCATTTT.

J is TRBJ1-6 and V is TRBV21-1; TRBD1 was called by the table and not checked on the DNA. TRBV21-1 is classified as a pseudogene. The CDR3 is 18 residues long. CDR3 region: CASSKVMWQGADNSPLHF. The CDR3 nucleotides are TGTGCCAGCAGCAAAGTAATGTGGCAGGGGGCGGATAATTCACCCCTCCACTTT.

V usage is TRBV5-6 and J usage is TRBJ1-5; TRBD1 might be the D (5 bases). Germline V gene lookup returns CDR1 SGHDT and CDR2 YYEEEE. The length of the CDR3 is 14 residues. V was shortened by 4 bases and J by 9 bases, with 17 bases between the two germline ends. CDR3 sequence reads: CASSATRGSGPQHF. The DNA of the CDR3 is TGTGCCAGCAGCGCTACCCGGGGGTCCGGGCCCCAGCATTTT.

The rearrangement uses TRBV9 and TRBJ2-1; unclear D gene. The CDR3 spans 13 residues. Trimming removed 0 bases at V and 5 bases at J, with 6 bases between. Germline loops: CDR1 SGDLS, CDR2 YYNGEE. The DNA for the CDR3 is TGTGCCAGCAGCGTAGCCAGCAACAATGAGCAGTTCTTC. Residues: CASSVASNNEQFF.

The chain is built from TRBV18 and TRBJ1-2; TRBD1 might be the D (5 bases). Germline V gene sequence: CDR1 KGHSH, CDR2 LQKENI. Trimming removed 2 bases at V and 6 bases at J, with 13 bases between. This CDR3 spans 14 amino acids. CDR3 nucleotide sequence: TGTGCCAGCTCACCATTGGAAGGGGCGAATGGCTACACCTTC. This translates into CASSPLEGANGYTF.

The J gene is TRBJ1-1, the V gene TRBV5-5; D gene uncertain. The germline gives CDR1 SGHKS, CDR2 YYEKEE (reference sequence). V lost 5 bases, J lost 0 bases, and 8 bases lay in between. There are 13 residues in the CDR3. CDR3 bases: TGTGCCAGCAGTTATTCAATGAACACTGAAGCTTTCTTT. Its protein product is CASSYSMNTEAFF.

The V call is TRBV19, the J call TRBJ1-1; D uncertain. The CDR3 loop spans 12 amino acids. The V gene's germline CDR1 is LNHDA and CDR2 SQIVND (reference sequence). The V gene lost 11 bases and the J gene lost 11 bases, with 21 bases spanning the gap. CDR3 coding DNA: TGTGCCTCTAAGAGTGATAACTTTTTGGCTTTCTTT. This codes for CASKSDNFLAFF.

V usage is TRBV4-3 and J usage is TRBJ2-1; D is uncertain. The CDR3 consists of 12 residues. Germline V gene lookup returns CDR1 LGHNA and CDR2 YSLEER. The V end lost 4 bases, the J end lost 8 bases, and 9 bases lay between the germline ends. As DNA, the CDR3 is TGCGCCAGCAGCCTCCCGTCTGATGAGCAGTTCTTC. Its translation is CASSLPSDEQFF.

J is TRBJ2-7 and V is TRBV7-2; D may be TRBD1 (6 bases). The CDR3 has 15 residues. CDR1 and CDR2 (germline): SGHTA, FQGNSA. V was trimmed by 6 bases and J by 3 bases, leaving 18 bases between them. The CDR3 here is CASRDRVVGGYEQYF. The CDR3 DNA reads as TGTGCCAGCAGGGACCGAGTGGTAGGGGGCTACGAGCAGTACTTC.

The chain is built from TRBV4-1 and TRBJ1-2; 11 bases agree with TRBD1. In germline, CDR1 is MGHRA, CDR2 YSYEKL. Trimming cost V 0 bases and J 2 bases; bases outside gene matches: 8. The CDR3 is 18 amino acids. This CDR3 reads CASSQDGGQGVLNYGYTF. The CDR3 bases are TGCGCCAGCAGCCAAGATGGGGGACAGGGGGTGTTAAACTATGGCTACACCTTC.

The rearrangement links TRBV7-2 to TRBJ1-2, with D uncertain. Per the germline V gene, CDR1 is SGHTA and CDR2 is FQGNSA. The CDR3 is 16 amino acids. V lost 1 base and J lost 0, with 12 bases in between. CDR3 in amino acids: CASSLGPTIANYGYTF. CDR3 DNA sequence: TGTGCCAGCAGCTTAGGGCCTACAATAGCTAACTATGGCTACACCTTC. The full variable domain, with the rest looked up from reference TRBV7-2 and TRBJ1-2, is GAGVSQSPSNKVTEKGKDVELRCDPISGHTALYWYRQSLGQGLEFLIYFQGNSAPDKSGLPSDRFSAERTGGSVSTLTIQRTQQEDSAVYLCASSLGPTIANYGYTFGSGTRLTVV.

This clone was observed a few times. J is TRBJ2-3 and V is TRBV6-4; D possibly corresponds to TRBD2 (5 bases). V lost 6 bases and J lost 1, with 11 bases in between. CDR1 is MRHNA, CDR2 SNTAGT, per germline. The CDR3 is 14 amino acids. The CDR3 nucleotides are TGTGCCAGCAGCAAGCGGCGCGGCACAGATACGCAGTATTTT. It translates to CASSKRRGTDTQYF.

The chain uses TRBV9 and TRBJ2-5, with TRBD1 as a possible D gene (6 bases). The length of the CDR3 is 15 residues. Trimming removed 1 base at V and 5 bases at J, with 15 bases between. Germline V gene sequence: CDR1 SGDLS, CDR2 YYNGEE. The CDR3 DNA reads TGTGCCAGCAGCGTATCTGGGGGCAGTGGGGAGACCCAGTACTTC. This codes for CASSVSGGSGETQYF.

The chain recombines TRBV5-1 with TRBJ2-5, with 11 bases fitting TRBD2. The CDR3 runs to 16 residues. V gave up 0 bases and J gave up 2 bases; unmatched junction bases: 3. Germline-derived CDR1 and CDR2 are SGHRS and YFSETQ. This CDR3 reads CASSLGGLAAQETQYF. Here the CDR3 DNA reads TGCGCCAGCAGCTTGGGGGGACTAGCGGCTCAAGAGACCCAGTACTTC. Using reference TRBV5-1 and TRBJ2-5 for the parts outside the CDR3, the full variable domain is KAGVTQTPRYLIKTRGQQVTLSCSPISGHRSVSWYQQTPGQGLQFLFEYFSETQRNKGNFPGRFSGRQFSNSRSEMNVSTLELGDSALYLCASSLGGLAAQETQYFGPGTRLLVL.

V gene TRBV25-1 combines with J gene TRBJ1-2; possible D gene TRBD1, 6 bases. V lost 5 bases and J lost 6, with 22 bases in between. The CDR3 has 16 residues. Germline V gene data show CDR1 as MGHDK and CDR2 as SYGVNS. The CDR3 loop reads CASSSFHVGGVDGYTF. The CDR3 nucleotides read TGTGCCAGCAGTTCCTTCCATGTCGGGGGCGTCGATGGCTACACCTTC.

The chain uses TRBV7-9 and TRBJ2-7; the match to TRBD2 covers 9 bases. With V trimmed by 5 bases and J by 7 bases, 9 bases remained unmatched. The germline CDR1 and CDR2 sequences are SEHNR and FQNEAQ (reference sequence). CDR3 length: 14 amino acids. The CDR3 loop is CASSSSGRVGEQYF. The DNA for the CDR3 is TGTGCCAGCAGCAGTAGCGGGAGAGTCGGGGAGCAGTACTTC. Using reference TRBV7-9 and TRBJ2-7 for the parts outside the CDR3, the full variable domain is DTGVSQNPRHKITKRGQNVTFRCDPISEHNRLYWYRQTLGQGPEFLTYFQNEAQLEKSRLLSDRFSAERPKGSFSTLEIQRTEQGDSAMYLCASSSSGRVGEQYFGPGTRLTVT.

The chain uses TRBV7-8 and TRBJ1-4; D uncertain. Germline V lookup: CDR1 SGHVS, CDR2 FQNEAQ. The CDR3 covers 15 residues. V lost 4 bases and J lost 5, with 14 bases in between. The CDR3 loop is CASSSYRGPNEKLFF. The CDR3, as DNA: TGTGCCAGCAGCTCATATCGTGGACCCAATGAAAAACTGTTTTTT.

J is TRBJ2-1 and V is TRBV5-1; 11 bases match TRBD2. The germline V gene encodes CDR1 SGHRS and CDR2 YFSETQ. Trimming took 5 bases from V and 1 from J; bases not matched to a gene: 8. This CDR3 spans 17 amino acids. The DNA for the CDR3 is TGCGCCAGCAGTTGGACTAGCGGGTCCAATTCCTACAATGAGCAGTTCTTC. It codes for CASSWTSGSNSYNEQFF.

The rearrangement uses TRBV18 and TRBJ1-5, with D unresolved. Per the germline V gene, CDR1 is KGHSH and CDR2 is LQKENI. V lost 1 base to trimming and J lost 2 bases, with 15 bases between them. CDR3 length: 17 residues. CDR3: CASSPRGGHGGNQPQHF. The DNA of the CDR3 is TGTGCCAGCTCACCACGAGGAGGGCATGGAGGCAATCAGCCCCAGCATTTT.

This chain connects TRBV9 to TRBJ2-2, with 7 bases aligning to TRBD1. Trimming cost V 0 bases and J 4 bases; bases outside gene matches: 6. This CDR3 has 16 residues. Germline lookup yields CDR1 SGDLS and CDR2 YYNGEE. In DNA, the CDR3 is TGTGCCAGCAGCGTAGGTAGGGGGCGCGTCACCGGGGAGCTGTTTTTT. Its translation is CASSVGRGRVTGELFF.